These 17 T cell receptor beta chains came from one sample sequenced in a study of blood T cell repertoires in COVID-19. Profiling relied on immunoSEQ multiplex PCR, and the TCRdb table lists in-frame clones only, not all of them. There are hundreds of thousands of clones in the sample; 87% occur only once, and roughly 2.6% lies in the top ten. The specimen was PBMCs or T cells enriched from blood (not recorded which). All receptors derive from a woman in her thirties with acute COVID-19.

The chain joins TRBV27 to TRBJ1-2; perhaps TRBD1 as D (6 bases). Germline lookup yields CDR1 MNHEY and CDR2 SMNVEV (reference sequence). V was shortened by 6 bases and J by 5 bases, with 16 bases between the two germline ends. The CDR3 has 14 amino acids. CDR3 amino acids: CASSITSGVYGYTF. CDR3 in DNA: TGTGCCAGCAGCATAACCTCAGGGGTTTATGGCTACACCTTC.

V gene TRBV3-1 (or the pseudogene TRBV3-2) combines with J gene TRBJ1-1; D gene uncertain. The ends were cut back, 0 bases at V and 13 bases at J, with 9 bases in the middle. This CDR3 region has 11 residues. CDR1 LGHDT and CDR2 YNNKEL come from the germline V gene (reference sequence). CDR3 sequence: CASSQEFRDFF. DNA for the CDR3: TGTGCCAGCAGCCAAGAATTTCGGGATTTCTTT.

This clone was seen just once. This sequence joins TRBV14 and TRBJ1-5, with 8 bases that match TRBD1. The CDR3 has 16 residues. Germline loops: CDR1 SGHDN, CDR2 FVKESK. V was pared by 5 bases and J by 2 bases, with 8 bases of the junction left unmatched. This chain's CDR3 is CASSSPGQGCNQPQHF. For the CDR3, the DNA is TGTGCCAGCAGCTCGCCCGGACAGGGCTGCAATCAGCCCCAGCATTTT.

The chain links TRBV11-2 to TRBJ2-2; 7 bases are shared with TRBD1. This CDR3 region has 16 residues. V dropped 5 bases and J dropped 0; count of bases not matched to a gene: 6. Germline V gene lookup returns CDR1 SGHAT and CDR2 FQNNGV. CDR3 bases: TGTGCCAGCAGCCCAAGGGACAGTCCGAACACCGGGGAGCTGTTTTTT. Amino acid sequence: CASSPRDSPNTGELFF.

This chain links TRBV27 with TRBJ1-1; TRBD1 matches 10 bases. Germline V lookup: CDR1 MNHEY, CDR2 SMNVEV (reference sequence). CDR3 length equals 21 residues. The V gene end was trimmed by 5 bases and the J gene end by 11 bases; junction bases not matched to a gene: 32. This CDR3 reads CASSKTGTGVVVVSSFHGAFF. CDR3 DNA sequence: TGTGCCAGCAGTAAAACCGGGACAGGGGTGGTCGTGGTCTCTTCATTTCATGGGGCTTTCTTT.

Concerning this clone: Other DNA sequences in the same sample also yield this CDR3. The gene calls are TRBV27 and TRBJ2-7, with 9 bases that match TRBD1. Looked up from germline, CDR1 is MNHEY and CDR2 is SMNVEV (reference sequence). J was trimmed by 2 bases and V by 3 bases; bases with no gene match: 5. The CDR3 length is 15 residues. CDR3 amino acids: CASSLGQGATYEQYF. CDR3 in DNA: TGTGCCAGCAGTTTGGGACAGGGAGCAACCTACGAGCAGTACTTC.

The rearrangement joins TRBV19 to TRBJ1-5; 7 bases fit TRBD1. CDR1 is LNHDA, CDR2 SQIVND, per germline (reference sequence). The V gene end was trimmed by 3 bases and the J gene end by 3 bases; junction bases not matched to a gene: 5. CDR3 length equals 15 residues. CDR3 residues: CASSIATGFNQPQHF. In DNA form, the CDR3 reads TGTGCCAGTAGTATCGCGACAGGGTTCAATCAGCCCCAGCATTTT. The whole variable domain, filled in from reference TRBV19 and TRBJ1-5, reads DGGITQSPKYLFRKEGQNVTLSCEQNLNHDAMYWYRQDPGQGLRLIYYSQIVNDFQKGDIAEGYSVSREKKESFPLTVTSAQKNPTAFYLCASSIATGFNQPQHFGDGTRLSIL.

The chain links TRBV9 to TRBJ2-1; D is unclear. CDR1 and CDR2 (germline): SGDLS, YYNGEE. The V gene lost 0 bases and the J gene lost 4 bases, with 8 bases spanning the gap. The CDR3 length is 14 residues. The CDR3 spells CASSVDLLYNEQFF. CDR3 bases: TGTGCCAGCAGCGTAGATCTGTTGTACAATGAGCAGTTCTTC.

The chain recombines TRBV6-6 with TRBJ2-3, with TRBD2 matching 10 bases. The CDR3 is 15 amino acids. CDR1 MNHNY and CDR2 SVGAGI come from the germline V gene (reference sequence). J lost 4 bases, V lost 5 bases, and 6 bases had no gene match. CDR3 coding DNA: TGTGCCAGCAGTAGCGGGGGGGCTCTCGCAGATACGCAGTATTTT. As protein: CASSSGGALADTQYF.

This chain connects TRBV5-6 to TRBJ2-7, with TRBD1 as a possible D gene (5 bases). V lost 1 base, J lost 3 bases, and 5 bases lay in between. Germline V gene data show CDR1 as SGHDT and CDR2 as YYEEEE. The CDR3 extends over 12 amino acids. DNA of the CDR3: TGTGCCAGCAGCTTGAGGGGCTACGAGCAGTACTTC. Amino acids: CASSLRGYEQYF.

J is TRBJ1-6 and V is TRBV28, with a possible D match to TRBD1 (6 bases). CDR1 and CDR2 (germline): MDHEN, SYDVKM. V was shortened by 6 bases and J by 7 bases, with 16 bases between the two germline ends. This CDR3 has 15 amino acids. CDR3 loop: CASRYRGRGNSPLHF. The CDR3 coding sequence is TGTGCCAGCAGGTATAGGGGCAGGGGCAATTCACCCCTCCACTTT.

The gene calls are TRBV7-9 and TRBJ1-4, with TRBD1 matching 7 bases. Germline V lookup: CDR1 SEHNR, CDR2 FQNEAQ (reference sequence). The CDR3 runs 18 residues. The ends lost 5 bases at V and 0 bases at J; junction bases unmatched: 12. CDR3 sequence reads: CASSLLRDRRSTNEKLFF. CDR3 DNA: TGTGCCAGCAGCCTCTTGCGGGACAGAAGATCAACTAATGAAAAACTGTTTTTT.

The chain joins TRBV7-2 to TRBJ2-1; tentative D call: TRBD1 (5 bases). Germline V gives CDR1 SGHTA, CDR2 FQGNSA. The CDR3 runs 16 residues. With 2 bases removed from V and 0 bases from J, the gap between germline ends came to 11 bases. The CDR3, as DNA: TGTGCCAGCAGCTTATTCGGACAAGTCTCCTACAATGAGCAGTTCTTC. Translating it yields CASSLFGQVSYNEQFF.

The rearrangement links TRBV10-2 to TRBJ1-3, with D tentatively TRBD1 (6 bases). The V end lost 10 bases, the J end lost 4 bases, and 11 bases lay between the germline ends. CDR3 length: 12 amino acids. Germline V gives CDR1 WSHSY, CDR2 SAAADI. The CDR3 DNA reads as TGCGCCACCGGACAGCTCGGAAACACCATATATTTT. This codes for CATGQLGNTIYF.

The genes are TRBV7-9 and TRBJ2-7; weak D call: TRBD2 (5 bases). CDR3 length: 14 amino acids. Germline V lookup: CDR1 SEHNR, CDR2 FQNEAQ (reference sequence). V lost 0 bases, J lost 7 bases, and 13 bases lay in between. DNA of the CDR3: TGTGCCAGCAGCTTAGCGGGTACGTGGGAGGAGCAGTACTTC. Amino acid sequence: CASSLAGTWEEQYF.

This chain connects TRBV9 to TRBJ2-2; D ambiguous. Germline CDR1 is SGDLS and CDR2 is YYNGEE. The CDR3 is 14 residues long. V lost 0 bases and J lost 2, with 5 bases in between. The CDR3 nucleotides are TGTGCCAGCAGCGTAGACATAAACACCGGGGAGCTGTTTTTT. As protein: CASSVDINTGELFF. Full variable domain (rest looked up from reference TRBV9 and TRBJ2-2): DSGVTQTPKHLITATGQRVTLRCSPRSGDLSVYWYQQSLDQGLQFLIQYYNGEERAKGNILERFSAQQFPDLHSELNLSSLELGDSALYFCASSVDINTGELFFGEGSRLTVL.

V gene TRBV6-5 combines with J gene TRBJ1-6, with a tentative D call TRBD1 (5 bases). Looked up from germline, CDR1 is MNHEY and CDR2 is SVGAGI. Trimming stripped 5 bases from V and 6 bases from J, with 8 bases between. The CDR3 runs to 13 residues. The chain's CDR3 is CASSRGGNSPLHF. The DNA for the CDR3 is TGTGCCAGCAGTAGGGGAGGTAATTCACCCCTCCACTTT.